Shown below are 20 T cell receptor beta chains from a single sample sequenced in a study of blood T cell repertoires in COVID-19. TCRdb's copy holds only in-frame clones and misses some; the assay was immunoSEQ multiplex PCR. The sample includes approximately 80,000 clones, about 92% of them seen just once. Sequencing was done on a sample of peripheral blood. The source is a woman aged 45-60 years in a cohort sampled during active COVID-19.

V is TRBV28 and J is TRBJ2-2; weak D call: TRBD2 (6 bases). Trimming took off 8 bases at V and 6 bases at J, with 16 bases between the two ends. The germline CDR1 and CDR2 sequences are MDHEN and SYDVKM. The length of the CDR3 is 14 residues. The CDR3: CASGRDSTAGELFF. As DNA, the CDR3 is TGTGCCAGCGGCCGGGACTCTACTGCCGGGGAGCTGTTTTTT.

This clone has only a few counts. J is TRBJ2-7 and V is TRBV7-8, with unresolved D. Germline V CDR1 and CDR2: SGHVS, FQNEAQ. With 4 bases removed from V and 0 bases from J, the gap between germline ends came to 10 bases. The CDR3 has 14 amino acids. CDR3 nucleotide sequence: TGTGCCAGCAGCTCCGGGTCCTCCTCCTACGAGCAGTACTTC. This encodes CASSSGSSSYEQYF.

The V call is TRBV28, the J call TRBJ1-2; no clear D. The germline V gene has CDR1 MDHEN and CDR2 SYDVKM. V was clipped by 6 bases and J by 2 bases, with 13 bases between them. The CDR3 runs to 14 residues. CDR3 amino acids: CASRHHIVNYGYTF. The CDR3 nucleotides read TGTGCCAGCAGGCACCATATAGTGAACTATGGCTACACCTTC.

The chain has TRBV19 and TRBJ2-3, with D possibly matching TRBD2 (6 bases). This CDR3 has 15 amino acids. CDR1 and CDR2 from the germline V gene are LNHDA and SQIVND (reference sequence). The V gene lost 3 bases and the J gene lost 2 bases, with 12 bases spanning the gap. CDR3 in DNA: TGTGCCAGTAGTATTGGGCGGGAAATCACAGATACGCAGTATTTT. Protein product: CASSIGREITDTQYF.

This clone has a handful of counts. The rearrangement joins TRBV2 to TRBJ2-7, with TRBD1 matching 8 bases. The germline V gene encodes CDR1 SNHLY and CDR2 FYNNEI. This CDR3 is 14 amino acids long. The trim removed 4 bases at V and 3 bases at J, leaving 5 bases unmatched. The CDR3 reads CASSGGTGDYEQYF. In DNA, the CDR3 is TGTGCCAGCAGTGGTGGGACAGGTGACTACGAGCAGTACTTC.

J is TRBJ2-4 and V is TRBV5-1, with 7 bases lining up with TRBD2. The CDR3 is 18 residues long. J was trimmed by 5 bases and V by 4 bases; bases with no gene match: 18. Looked up from germline, CDR1 is SGHRS and CDR2 is YFSETQ. The CDR3 coding sequence is TGCGCCAGCAGCCCCTGGGAGGGTACGGCTGGCACACAAAACATTCAGTACTTC. Translation: CASSPWEGTAGTQNIQYF.

The chain carries TRBV4-1 and TRBJ1-1; the D is unclear. Germline assignment: CDR1 MGHRA and CDR2 YSYEKL. This CDR3 has 15 residues. V dropped 0 bases and J dropped 8 bases, with 16 bases sitting between them. CDR3: CASSQEVSFRGEAFF. The CDR3 DNA reads as TGCGCCAGCAGCCAAGAAGTGAGCTTCCGGGGAGAAGCTTTCTTT.

The chain recombines TRBV11-2 with TRBJ2-1; D call uncertain. V lost 4 bases and J lost 0, with 13 bases in between. The germline gives CDR1 SGHAT, CDR2 FQNNGV. The length of the CDR3 is 16 residues. CDR3 amino acids: CASSSPAALSYNEQFF. The CDR3 DNA follows: TGTGCCAGCAGCTCCCCGGCGGCACTCTCCTACAATGAGCAGTTCTTC.

The CDR3 DNA sequence: TGTGCTAGTGGTTGGGAGCTTACCAACAATGAGCAGTTCTTC. Its translation: CASGWELTNNEQFF. This chain joins TRBV12-5 and TRBJ2-1, with D possibly TRBD2 on 5 matching bases. The CDR3 sequence is 14 residues long. CDR1 LGHNT and CDR2 FRNRAP come from the germline V gene. The ends were cut back, 4 bases at V and 5 bases at J, with 12 bases in the middle.

V gene TRBV7-9 combines with J gene TRBJ2-5; TRBD2 aligns across 8 bases. The length of the CDR3 is 14 residues. Trimming at V came to 3 bases and at J to 4 bases, leaving 4 bases not matched to a gene. Germline V gene sequence: CDR1 SEHNR, CDR2 FQNEAQ (reference sequence). DNA for the CDR3: TGTGCCAGCAGCTTGGCTAGCGGGCTAGAGACCCAGTACTTC. Protein: CASSLASGLETQYF.

This chain connects TRBV28 to TRBJ2-3; D possibly corresponds to TRBD2 (6 bases). V shed 4 bases and J shed 4 bases, with 18 bases lying between them. The CDR3 runs 16 residues. Germline V gene lookup returns CDR1 MDHEN and CDR2 SYDVKM. The CDR3 reads CASSSPSSAVADTQYF. CDR3 bases: TGTGCCAGCAGTTCGCCCTCTAGCGCTGTAGCAGATACGCAGTATTTT.

The genes are TRBV19 and TRBJ1-5; no clear D. Looked up from germline, CDR1 is LNHDA and CDR2 is SQIVND (reference sequence). The CDR3 extends over 15 amino acids. Trimming cost V 4 bases and J 4 bases, with 14 bases left between them. The CDR3 sequence: CASSKVQAGNQPQHF. The CDR3 DNA follows: TGTGCCAGTAGTAAGGTTCAGGCCGGAAATCAGCCCCAGCATTTT.

The chain combines TRBV6-5 with TRBJ2-2, with 8 positions matching TRBD1. The CDR3 contains 13 residues. The junction had 5 bases not matched to a gene; V was cut back by 7 bases and J by 7 bases. The germline V gene encodes CDR1 MNHEY and CDR2 SVGAGI. The CDR3 nucleotides read TGTGCCAGCACTACCGGACAGGGCGGGGAGCTGTTTTTT. Encoded protein: CASTTGQGGELFF.

This rearrangement joins TRBV6-5 to TRBJ2-2, with 12 bases that match TRBD2. The CDR3 is made up of 15 amino acids. Germline V gene lookup returns CDR1 MNHEY and CDR2 SVGAGI. Trimming at V came to 9 bases and at J to 4 bases, leaving 6 bases not matched to a gene. The CDR3 coding sequence is TGTGCCAGAAGGACTAGCGGGAAGGGCACCGGGGAGCTGTTTTTT. Translation: CARRTSGKGTGELFF.

V gene TRBV20-1 combines with J gene TRBJ2-4; weak D call: TRBD1 (5 bases). Trimming shortened V by 3 bases and J by 8 bases, and 17 bases separated the two germline ends. Looked up from germline, CDR1 is DFQATT and CDR2 is SNEGSKA (reference sequence). CDR3 length: 14 amino acids. CDR3 sequence: CSASSLSQGDIQYF. DNA for the CDR3: TGCAGTGCTAGTAGCCTATCCCAAGGGGACATTCAGTACTTC.

The gene calls are TRBV30 and TRBJ2-2, with 8 bases lining up with TRBD1. Germline V gives CDR1 GTSNPN, CDR2 SVGIG (reference sequence). The CDR3 consists of 15 residues. V lost 0 bases and J lost 7; bases outside the gene matches: 7. CDR3: CAWSVDRGWGGELFF. The CDR3 region has the DNA TGTGCCTGGAGTGTAGACAGGGGCTGGGGCGGGGAGCTGTTTTTT.

This clone was observed once. This rearrangement joins TRBV7-9 to TRBJ1-5, with D unclear. This CDR3 region has 14 residues. Trimming pared 3 bases from V and 3 bases from J, leaving 9 bases between. Looked up from germline, CDR1 is SEHNR and CDR2 is FQNEAQ (reference sequence). CDR3 loop: CASSLDSFNQPQHF. The CDR3 bases are TGTGCCAGCAGCTTGGACTCTTTCAATCAGCCCCAGCATTTT.

DNA of the CDR3: TGTGCCAGCAGCTTCGCCCGGGACAGGGGGCGAGATGAGCAGTTCTTC. This gives the protein CASSFARDRGRDEQFF. The chain combines TRBV7-8 with TRBJ2-1; 12 bases map to TRBD1. CDR1 is SGHVS, CDR2 FQNEAQ, per germline. The CDR3 has 16 residues. Germline trimming cut 3 bases from V and 8 bases from J; bases unmatched to any gene: 8.

J is TRBJ1-5 and V is TRBV6-5; TRBD1 might be the D (5 bases). V shed 4 bases and J shed 3 bases, with 10 bases lying between them. Germline V lookup: CDR1 MNHEY, CDR2 SVGAGI. This CDR3 region has 14 residues. The CDR3 is CASSFDSVNQPQHF. The CDR3, as DNA: TGTGCCAGCAGTTTCGACAGTGTCAATCAGCCCCAGCATTTT.

The chain couples TRBV7-6 to TRBJ2-1; 10 nucleotides align to TRBD2. CDR1 and CDR2 from the germline V gene are SGHVS and FNYEAQ. V lost 2 bases to trimming and J lost 6 bases; unmatched junction nucleotides: 7. The CDR3 has 16 residues. CDR3 protein: CASSLPGTSVGNEQFF. The CDR3 bases are TGTGCCAGCAGCTTACCCGGGACTAGCGTGGGCAATGAGCAGTTCTTC.